Each of the 19 T cell receptor beta chains below was sequenced from the same sample in a study of blood T cell repertoires in COVID-19. Clones were sequenced by immunoSEQ multiplex PCR, and TCRdb holds only the in-frame ones, with some missing. The profile covers roughly 200,000 clones, with 90% appearing a single time and less than 0.7% taken by the ten largest. The sample comprised peripheral blood. The receptors come from a man aged 50 to 59 with acute or convalescent COVID-19.

The chain is built from TRBV15 and TRBJ1-1, with D unresolved. Trimming pared 0 bases from V and 1 base from J, leaving 6 bases between. The CDR3 consists of 14 residues. Germline CDR1 LNHNV, CDR2 YYDKDF (reference sequence). CDR3 sequence (DNA): TGTGCCACCAGCAGAGACCCACAGAACACTGAAGCTTTCTTT. As protein: CATSRDPQNTEAFF.

The chain couples TRBV9 to TRBJ2-1; no reliable D call. Germline V gene data show CDR1 as SGDLS and CDR2 as YYNGEE. Trimming cost V 4 bases and J 3 bases, with 17 bases left between them. The CDR3 totals 16 residues. CDR3 DNA sequence: TGTGCCAGCAGCCCCCAAGCGAGTCCCAGCTACAATGAGCAGTTCTTC. Residues: CASSPQASPSYNEQFF.

V gene TRBV7-9 combines with J gene TRBJ2-1; 8 bases map to TRBD1. V lost 5 bases to trimming and J lost 4 bases; unmatched junction nucleotides: 7. CDR3 size: 15 residues. Per the germline V gene, CDR1 is SEHNR and CDR2 is FQNEAQ (reference sequence). CDR3 residues: CASSQQGGFYNEQFF. In DNA, the CDR3 is TGTGCCAGCAGCCAACAGGGGGGATTTTACAATGAGCAGTTCTTC. The full variable domain, with the rest looked up from reference TRBV7-9 and TRBJ2-1, is DTGVSQNPRHKITKRGQNVTFRCDPISEHNRLYWYRQTLGQGPEFLTYFQNEAQLEKSRLLSDRFSAERPKGSFSTLEIQRTEQGDSAMYLCASSQQGGFYNEQFFGPGTRLTVL.

This chain joins TRBV6-6 and TRBJ2-6, with 12 bases that match TRBD1. The CDR3 consists of 18 residues. CDR1 is MNHNY, CDR2 SVGAGI, per germline (reference sequence). V gave up 5 bases and J gave up 4 bases; unmatched junction bases: 9. CDR3 sequence (DNA): TGTGCCAGCAGTCCCGGGACAGGGGGCGTAAAAGGGGCCAACGTCCTGACTTTC. This codes for CASSPGTGGVKGANVLTF.

The V gene is TRBV27, the J gene TRBJ2-1, with 10 bases matching TRBD2. Germline CDR1 is MNHEY and CDR2 is SMNVEV (reference sequence). The J segment lost 0 bases and the V segment lost 5 bases, leaving 4 bases of the junction unmatched. The CDR3 is 16 residues long. The CDR3 is CASSPERGGSYNEQFF. CDR3 coding DNA: TGTGCCAGCAGTCCCGAGCGGGGGGGCTCCTACAATGAGCAGTTCTTC.

V usage is TRBV21-1 and J usage is TRBJ1-2. TRBV21-1 is assigned pseudogene status. This CDR3 region has 15 residues. This CDR3 is CASSDKEGKWHGYTF. The CDR3, as DNA: TGTGCCAGCAGTGACAAGGAGGGGAAATGGCATGGCTACACCTTC.

The rearrangement joins TRBV7-9 to TRBJ1-4; maybe TRBD1 (5 bases). V gave up 0 bases and J gave up 7 bases, with 15 bases separating them. Looked up from germline, CDR1 is SEHNR and CDR2 is FQNEAQ (reference sequence). The CDR3 is 16 residues long. CDR3 nucleotides: TGTGCCAGCAGCTTAGCGCTGGGGGGGAGAGGTGAAAAACTGTTTTTT. It encodes CASSLALGGRGEKLFF.

The genes are TRBV11-2 and TRBJ2-1; maybe TRBD2 (5 bases). This CDR3 is 15 amino acids long. CDR1 is SGHAT, CDR2 FQNNGV, per germline. V was clipped by 1 base and J by 4 bases, with 11 bases between them. This chain's CDR3 is CASSLGSGNYNEQFF. The CDR3, as DNA: TGTGCCAGCAGCTTAGGTTCGGGGAATTACAATGAGCAGTTCTTC.

The chain recombines TRBV6-1 with TRBJ1-1; D is possibly TRBD1 (6 bases). The V end lost 1 base, the J end lost 2 bases, and 11 bases lay between the germline ends. The CDR3 consists of 15 residues. Germline CDR1 reads MNHNS; CDR2 reads SASEGT. The CDR3 nucleotides are TGTGCCAGCAGTGAAGGCGGGGGCCCTAACACTGAAGCTTTCTTT. Residues: CASSEGGGPNTEAFF.

This clone appeared a single time. This chain joins TRBV2 and TRBJ1-5, with a tentative D call TRBD1 (5 bases). Germline lookup yields CDR1 SNHLY and CDR2 FYNNEI. There are 14 residues in the CDR3. V lost 3 bases to trimming and J lost 2 bases, with 8 bases between them. The CDR3 bases are TGTGCCAGCAGTGATCAGGGCGGCAATCAGCCCCAGCATTTT. Amino acids: CASSDQGGNQPQHF.

J is TRBJ2-3 and V is TRBV24-1; 10 bases agree with TRBD2. The length of the CDR3 is 16 residues. Looked up from germline, CDR1 is KGHDR and CDR2 is SFDVKD. The J segment lost 0 bases and the V segment lost 3 bases, leaving 2 bases of the junction unmatched. CDR3 protein: CATSDPTSGSTDTQYF. In DNA, the CDR3 is TGTGCCACCAGTGATCCGACTAGCGGGAGCACAGATACGCAGTATTTT.

The CDR3 DNA is TGTGCCAGCAGCTTAACAGGGGGACGAAATCAGCCCCAGCATTTT. Its protein is CASSLTGGRNQPQHF. J is TRBJ1-5 and V is TRBV7-6, with 8 bases aligning to TRBD1. The V gene's germline CDR1 is SGHVS and CDR2 FNYEAQ. The length of the CDR3 is 15 residues. The V and J ends lost 2 bases and 4 bases, in that order; junction bases with no gene match: 4.

This chain joins TRBV15 and TRBJ1-4; 8 positions match TRBD1. The CDR3 length is 15 residues. Germline-derived CDR1 and CDR2 are LNHNV and YYDKDF (reference sequence). After removal of 7 bases from V and 0 bases from J, the junction contained 4 bases not matched to a gene. The CDR3 coding sequence is TGTGCCACCAATTCGGGACAGGCAACTAATGAAAAACTGTTTTTT. Translated, it gives CATNSGQATNEKLFF.

In this sample, this clone turned up once. The chain employs TRBV20-1 and TRBJ2-2; TRBD2 might be the D (5 bases). CDR3 length: 13 residues. V lost 3 bases to trimming and J lost 7 bases, with 12 bases between them. CDR1 and CDR2 from the germline V gene are DFQATT and SNEGSKA (reference sequence). CDR3 nucleotide sequence: TGCAGTGCTAGTAAGCTAGCTAACGGGGAGCTGTTTTTT. It encodes CSASKLANGELFF.

This clone was observed a single time. In DNA form, the CDR3 reads TGTGCCAGCCGGGACAGTTCACCCCTCCACTTT. Translating gives CASRDSSPLHF. The chain combines TRBV6-5 with TRBJ1-6; TRBD1 matches at 7 bases. J gave up 9 bases and V 8 bases, and 1 base lay outside the gene matches. The CDR3 has 11 residues. Germline CDR1 reads MNHEY; CDR2 reads SVGAGI.

The rearrangement uses TRBV18 and TRBJ1-3; the D gene is possibly TRBD1 (6 bases). The CDR3 totals 15 residues. Trimming removed 6 bases at V and 0 bases at J, with 12 bases between. Germline CDR1 and CDR2: KGHSH and LQKENI. The CDR3 bases are TGTGCCAGCTCGCTACAGGGAGACTCTGGAAACACCATATATTTT. Amino acids: CASSLQGDSGNTIYF.

V is TRBV15 and J is TRBJ1-4; 8 bases fit TRBD1. CDR3 length: 18 residues. Germline values: CDR1 LNHNV, CDR2 YYDKDF (reference sequence). The ends lost 3 bases at V and 3 bases at J; junction bases unmatched: 12. The CDR3 coding sequence is TGTGCCACCAGCAGGGCGGGACAGGTCAAAATGGCTAATGAAAAACTGTTTTTT. This codes for CATSRAGQVKMANEKLFF.

This clone was seen more than once but under ten times. The chain combines TRBV7-2 with TRBJ2-2, with D unresolved. V lost 4 bases and J 0 bases, leaving 9 bases between the germline ends. CDR3 size: 15 residues. Germline loops: CDR1 SGHTA, CDR2 FQGNSA. The CDR3 here is CASSSFTANTGELFF. In DNA form, the CDR3 reads TGTGCCAGCAGCTCCTTCACGGCGAACACCGGGGAGCTGTTTTTT.

This rearrangement joins TRBV29-1 to TRBJ1-4, with 7 bases that match TRBD1. CDR1 is SQVTM, CDR2 ANQGSEA, per germline. The V and J ends lost 4 bases and 8 bases, in that order; junction bases with no gene match: 10. The CDR3 runs 14 residues. CDR3 DNA sequence: TGCAGCGTTGTCCTCGGGACAGCGCCCGAAAAACTGTTTTTT. This gives the protein CSVVLGTAPEKLFF.